The 29 T cell receptor beta chains below were found in one sample sequenced in a study of control samples from healthy donors and cancer patients. Clones were sequenced by immunoSEQ multiplex PCR, and TCRdb holds only the in-frame ones, with some missing. The data contain 60,000 to 75,000 clones, 84% of them singletons. The sample was blood. The receptors here all came from a man aged 45-60 years in good health.

The chain links TRBV9 to TRBJ2-1, with D unresolved. The CDR3 sequence is 14 residues long. Germline V gene lookup returns CDR1 SGDLS and CDR2 YYNGEE. V lost 0 bases and J lost 2, with 6 bases in between. The CDR3 coding sequence is TGTGCCAGCAGCGTAGCTTTAACCTACAATGAGCAGTTCTTC. Its translation: CASSVALTYNEQFF.

The sample holds one count of this clone. The chain is built from TRBV18 and TRBJ2-1; unclear D gene. V dropped 1 base and J dropped 9 bases, with 16 bases sitting between them. CDR3 length: 15 residues. The germline CDR1 and CDR2 sequences are KGHSH and LQKENI. CDR3 residues: CASSPLFLGIGEQFF. For the CDR3, the DNA is TGTGCCAGCTCACCACTGTTTCTAGGAATTGGTGAGCAGTTCTTC.

This clone was observed a few times. The chain employs TRBV27 and TRBJ2-5; 8 bases match TRBD1. The V gene's germline CDR1 is MNHEY and CDR2 SMNVEV (reference sequence). The CDR3 is 16 amino acids. Losses at the gene ends were 6 bases for V and 2 bases for J; bases not matched to a gene: 11. Here the CDR3 reads CASREQGQAVQETQYF. The CDR3 region has the DNA TGTGCCAGCAGAGAGCAGGGACAGGCGGTACAAGAGACCCAGTACTTC.

The V call is TRBV11-2, the J call TRBJ2-1; 7 nucleotides align to TRBD2. CDR1 is SGHAT and CDR2 is FQNNGV in the germline V gene. This CDR3 is built from 19 residues. V dropped 5 bases and J dropped 7; count of bases not matched to a gene: 23. The CDR3 region has the DNA TGTGCCAGCAGCGGGGCCGTGGGTCCGGGCGCGGGAGAGAAGAATGAGCAGTTCTTC. This translates into CASSGAVGPGAGEKNEQFF.

The gene calls are TRBV6-5 and TRBJ1-1; possible D gene TRBD1, 5 bases. V lost 6 bases to trimming and J lost 11 bases, with 16 bases between them. Germline loops: CDR1 MNHEY, CDR2 SVGAGI. The CDR3 runs 12 residues. The CDR3 sequence is CASSAPSGVAFF. Written as DNA, the CDR3 is TGTGCCAGCAGCGCCCCATCGGGGGTCGCTTTCTTT.

This clone was seen only a few times. The J gene is TRBJ2-3, the V gene TRBV18; D remains ambiguous. There are 12 residues in the CDR3. The V and J ends lost 3 bases and 3 bases respectively, with 4 bases between them. CDR1 and CDR2 from the germline V gene are KGHSH and LQKENI. For the CDR3, the DNA is TGTGCCAGCTCACCTCAGACAGATACGCAGTATTTT. Protein: CASSPQTDTQYF. The full variable domain, rest sourced from reference TRBV18 and TRBJ2-3, is NAGVMQNPRHLVRRRGQEARLRCSPMKGHSHVYWYRQLPEEGLKFMVYLQKENIIDESGMPKERFSAEFPKEGPSILRIQQVVRGDSAAYFCASSPQTDTQYFGPGTRLTVL.

The chain employs TRBV7-2 and TRBJ1-5, with D possibly matching TRBD1 (5 bases). Per germline, CDR1 SGHTA and CDR2 FQGNSA. Deletions cut 1 base from V and 7 bases from J, with 8 bases between. The CDR3 covers 13 residues. Here the CDR3 DNA reads TGTGCCAGCAGCTTAGAACCAGGGCAGCCCCAGCATTTT. Translating it yields CASSLEPGQPQHF.

The chain recombines TRBV19 with TRBJ2-1; 7 bases are shared with TRBD1. CDR3 size: 16 residues. CDR1 is LNHDA and CDR2 is SQIVND in the germline V gene (reference sequence). V trimming: 7 bases; J trimming: 12 bases; junction bases outside the gene matches: 21. Here the CDR3 DNA reads TGTGCCAGTACAGTACGTCAAGGGGGCGCATCCGTCAGGCAGTTCTTC. It specifies CASTVRQGGASVRQFF.

CDR3 in DNA: TGTGCCAGCAGCTTAGCTAGCCGGCCCTTTGATACGCAGTATTTT. Translated, it gives CASSLASRPFDTQYF. This chain uses TRBV7-2 with TRBJ2-3; D uncertain. Germline CDR1 and CDR2: SGHTA and FQGNSA. CDR3 length: 15 amino acids. Trimming removed 0 bases from V and 6 bases from J, with 13 bases in between.

This clone was seen a few times. The CDR3 here is CASSPDSDEQYF. CDR3 nucleotides: TGTGCCAGCAGCCCCGACTCTGACGAGCAGTACTTC. The chain links TRBV6-5 to TRBJ2-7; D ambiguous. The CDR3 has 12 amino acids. Trimming took 6 bases from V and 5 from J, leaving 11 bases between them. The germline gives CDR1 MNHEY, CDR2 SVGAGI.

V usage is TRBV12-3 or TRBV12-4 and J usage is TRBJ2-1; 7 nucleotides line up with TRBD1. V was clipped by 2 bases and J by 11 bases; unmatched bases: 3. The CDR3 loop spans 12 amino acids. In DNA form, the CDR3 reads TGTGCCAGCAGTTTAAGAGGGGGCCAGCAGTTCTTC. It encodes CASSLRGGQQFF.

The V and J genes are TRBV7-6 and TRBJ2-3; no reliable D call. The germline CDR1 and CDR2 sequences are SGHVS and FNYEAQ. The CDR3 loop spans 14 amino acids. The V and J ends lost 3 bases and 1 base respectively, with 8 bases between them. The CDR3 DNA sequence: TGTGCCAGCAGCTTTAGTGTGGGCACAGATACGCAGTATTTT. It codes for CASSFSVGTDTQYF. The complete variable domain, with remaining parts taken from reference TRBV7-6 and TRBJ2-3, reads GAGVSQSPRYKVTKRGQDVALRCDPISGHVSLYWYRQALGQGPEFLTYFNYEAQQDKSGLPNDRFSAERPEGSISTLTIQRTEQRDSAMYRCASSFSVGTDTQYFGPGTRLTVL.

The rearrangement uses TRBV9 and TRBJ2-3; 9 nucleotides match TRBD2. Trimming removed 4 bases from V and 5 bases from J; junction bases left unmatched: 5. CDR3 length: 14 residues. In germline, CDR1 is SGDLS, CDR2 YYNGEE. The CDR3 spells CASSLGLAQDTQYF. Here the CDR3 DNA reads TGTGCCAGCAGCCTCGGACTAGCGCAAGATACGCAGTATTTT.

The rearrangement links TRBV9 to TRBJ2-7, with a weak D call TRBD1 (6 bases). V lost 0 bases and J lost 2, with 9 bases in between. The germline gives CDR1 SGDLS, CDR2 YYNGEE. The CDR3 sequence is 14 residues long. The CDR3 region is CASSVGDTAYEQYF. The CDR3 DNA reads as TGTGCCAGCAGCGTAGGGGACACAGCCTACGAGCAGTACTTC.

The chain employs TRBV6-6 and TRBJ1-1; D is unresolved. V gave up 3 bases and J gave up 11 bases, with 7 bases separating them. This CDR3 has 10 residues. CDR1 MNHNY and CDR2 SVGAGI come from the germline V gene (reference sequence). The CDR3: CASSYFAAFF. The CDR3 DNA follows: TGTGCCAGCAGTTATTTTGCCGCTTTCTTT.

The sample holds many counts of this clone. The chain joins TRBV7-9 to TRBJ1-6, with TRBD1 as a possible D gene (5 bases). The CDR3 runs 14 residues. The V end lost 5 bases, the J end lost 8 bases, and 13 bases lay between the germline ends. Germline V gene lookup returns CDR1 SEHNR and CDR2 FQNEAQ (reference sequence). CDR3 bases: TGTGCCAGCAGCCTGGACATCTGGGATTCACCCCTCCACTTT. It specifies CASSLDIWDSPLHF. The full variable domain, rest sourced from reference TRBV7-9 and TRBJ1-6, is DTGVSQNPRHKITKRGQNVTFRCDPISEHNRLYWYRQTLGQGPEFLTYFQNEAQLEKSRLLSDRFSAERPKGSFSTLEIQRTEQGDSAMYLCASSLDIWDSPLHFGNGTRLTVT.

V gene TRBV7-2 combines with J gene TRBJ2-5; 14 nucleotides match TRBD2. The V gene's germline CDR1 is SGHTA and CDR2 FQGNSA. This CDR3 comprises 16 residues. Trimming took 5 bases from V and 4 from J; bases not matched to a gene: 6. The CDR3 loop is CASSVPGLAGVETQYF. The DNA for the CDR3 is TGTGCCAGCAGCGTCCCGGGACTAGCGGGGGTAGAGACCCAGTACTTC.

The chain recombines TRBV7-9 with TRBJ2-7; 7 nucleotides match TRBD2. J was trimmed by 2 bases and V by 8 bases; bases with no gene match: 3. This CDR3 region has 12 residues. Germline CDR1 reads SEHNR; CDR2 reads FQNEAQ (reference sequence). The CDR3 reads CASREVTYEQYF. DNA for the CDR3: TGTGCCAGCCGGGAGGTTACCTACGAGCAGTACTTC.

A note on this clone: Other DNA sequences within the sample encode an identical CDR3. The chain links TRBV6-2 or TRBV6-3 to TRBJ2-2; D ambiguous. Germline assignment: CDR1 MNHEY and CDR2 SVGEGT. The V and J ends lost 6 bases and 7 bases respectively, with 12 bases between them. The CDR3 totals 13 residues. The CDR3 sequence: CASSQDGGGELFF. The CDR3 coding sequence is TGTGCCAGCAGCCAGGACGGCGGCGGGGAGCTGTTTTTT.

This chain uses TRBV6-4 with TRBJ1-5, with 11 bases identical to TRBD1. CDR3 length: 13 amino acids. Germline trimming cut 6 bases from V and 7 bases from J; bases unmatched to any gene: 2. Germline loops: CDR1 MRHNA, CDR2 SNTAGT. CDR3 amino acids: CASSRTGGQPQHF. The CDR3 DNA reads as TGTGCCAGCAGCCGGACAGGGGGCCAGCCCCAGCATTTT.

The J gene is TRBJ2-2, the V gene TRBV10-3; D unclear. The ends were cut back, 3 bases at V and 6 bases at J, with 14 bases in the middle. CDR1 is ENHRY and CDR2 is SYGVKD in the germline V gene. This CDR3 contains 15 residues. The CDR3 loop reads CAISDRVLGSGELFF. The DNA for the CDR3 is TGTGCCATCAGTGATAGAGTCTTGGGATCCGGGGAGCTGTTTTTT.

V and J are TRBV2 and TRBJ2-1; 12 bases are shared with TRBD2. The CDR3 is 14 amino acids. V lost 5 bases, J lost 7 bases, and 3 bases stayed unmatched. Germline loops: CDR1 SNHLY, CDR2 FYNNEI. The CDR3 here is CASSPSGGANEQFF. DNA for the CDR3: TGTGCCAGCAGTCCTAGCGGGGGGGCGAATGAGCAGTTCTTC.

The rearrangement uses TRBV6-5 and TRBJ1-5; possible D gene TRBD1, 6 bases. The length of the CDR3 is 14 residues. The ends were cut back, 6 bases at V and 9 bases at J, with 18 bases in the middle. Per the germline V gene, CDR1 is MNHEY and CDR2 is SVGAGI. As DNA, the CDR3 is TGTGCCAGCAGCCAAACGTGGGGGCCTGCGCCCCAGCATTTT. It translates to CASSQTWGPAPQHF.

The rearrangement joins TRBV25-1 to TRBJ1-1; no clear D gene. Germline V lookup: CDR1 MGHDK, CDR2 SYGVNS. V was cut by 1 base and J by 6 bases, with 6 bases left in between. This CDR3 is 12 amino acids long. CDR3 in amino acids: CASSELGSEAFF. The CDR3 DNA reads TGTGCCAGCAGTGAATTGGGCTCTGAAGCTTTCTTT.

V gene TRBV7-2 combines with J gene TRBJ2-3; 7 nucleotides match TRBD2. The CDR3 consists of 16 residues. V was clipped by 1 base and J by 0 bases; unmatched bases: 4. CDR1 SGHTA and CDR2 FQGNSA come from the germline V gene. The CDR3 loop reads CASSLDLAASTDTQYF. The CDR3 DNA is TGTGCCAGCAGCTTAGATCTAGCGGCTAGCACAGATACGCAGTATTTT.

The chain employs TRBV6-6 and TRBJ1-2, with a weak D call TRBD1 (6 bases). V dropped 6 bases and J dropped 4 bases, with 21 bases sitting between them. Germline V gene sequence: CDR1 MNHNY, CDR2 SVGAGI (reference sequence). This CDR3 has 16 residues. CDR3: CASRSDRDTGFYGYTF. In DNA, the CDR3 is TGTGCCAGCAGATCGGACCGGGACACCGGATTCTATGGCTACACCTTC.

The genes are TRBV9 and TRBJ2-5, with D possibly matching TRBD2 (6 bases). This CDR3 is built from 13 residues. Germline V lookup: CDR1 SGDLS, CDR2 YYNGEE. The V end lost 1 base, the J end lost 6 bases, and 10 bases lay between the germline ends. CDR3 in amino acids: CASSVREWKTQYF. The CDR3 DNA is TGTGCCAGCAGCGTACGGGAGTGGAAGACCCAGTACTTC.

In DNA form, the CDR3 reads TGTGCCAGCAGTGTCCGGACAGCGCAGGGCTACAATGAGCAGTTCTTC. This sequence encodes CASSVRTAQGYNEQFF. The gene calls are TRBV27 and TRBJ2-1, with a tentative D call TRBD1 (6 bases). Looked up from germline, CDR1 is MNHEY and CDR2 is SMNVEV (reference sequence). V shed 5 bases and J shed 3 bases, with 17 bases lying between them. This CDR3 has 16 residues.

The chain joins TRBV6-6 to TRBJ1-2, with 9 bases identical to TRBD1. Per germline, CDR1 MNHNY and CDR2 SVGAGI (reference sequence). The CDR3 totals 13 residues. J gave up 7 bases and V 6 bases, and 6 bases lay outside the gene matches. In nucleotides, the CDR3 is TGTGCCAGCAGGCGGACAGGGGAGGGTGGCTACACCTTC. Translated, it gives CASRRTGEGGYTF.